These 16 T cell receptor beta chains were sequenced from one sample in a study of CXCR3-negative and CXCR3-positive naive CD8 T cells. Antigens of these TCRs are unknown. Overall study results and limits: CXCR3-positive naive cells had TRB CDR3s that were more hydrophobic than CXCR3-negative naive cells had.

It was by 5' RACE with UMI labels that the TRB cDNA libraries were prepared. TCRdb reprocessed the 5' RACE reads; each CDR3 protein has one entry and no DNA is given. This sample's table has 90,000 to 150,000 distinct CDR3 sequences. Sequenced input: naive CXCR3+ CD8+ T cells from blood. Subset meaning: CD45RO-CCR7+CD27+CD95- naive CD8+ T cells expressing CXCR3 (TNR3+). These receptors were taken from a human donor in good health. Some clones in this sample may be carry-over from other donors' samples.

This chain's CDR3 is CASSLGVLGYDTEAFF. V is TRBV11-2 and J is TRBJ1-1. Germline V gene sequence: CDR1 SGHAT, CDR2 FQNNGV. The CDR3 covers 16 residues. Based on the CDR3 plus reference TRBV11-2 and TRBJ1-1, the full variable domain is EAGVAQSPRYKIIEKRQSVAFWCNPISGHATLYWYQQILGQGPKLLIQFQNNGVVDDSQLPKDRFSAERLKGVDSTLKIQPAKLEDSAVYLCASSLGVLGYDTEAFFGQGTRLTVV.

The rearrangement links TRBV10-1 to TRBJ2-5; no DNA is available, so the TRBD1 call from TCRdb remains unchecked. The CDR3 covers 14 residues. CDR1 WNHNN and CDR2 SYGVQD come from the germline V gene (reference sequence). This chain's CDR3 is CASSEWGRGETQYF.

This chain joins TRBV28 and TRBJ2-1; TCRdb's D call, TRBD2, is unchecked because there is no DNA. The CDR3 covers 21 residues. Per the germline V gene, CDR1 is MDHEN and CDR2 is SYDVKM. CDR3 loop: CASRTTVGTSGRTIRYNEQFF.

The chain couples TRBV7-9 to TRBJ2-1; TCRdb returns TRBD2, unconfirmable since there is no DNA. In germline, CDR1 is SEHNR, CDR2 FQNEAQ (reference sequence). CDR3 size: 16 residues. Here the CDR3 reads CASSLDAGGGNNEQFF.

The J gene is TRBJ2-7, the V gene TRBV7-2. CDR3 length: 12 amino acids. Looked up from germline, CDR1 is SGHTA and CDR2 is FQGNSA. CDR3 protein: CASSLTVYEQYF.

The V gene is TRBV28, the J gene TRBJ2-2; the TCRdb call, TRBD2, lacks DNA for checking. There are 19 residues in the CDR3. Germline loops: CDR1 MDHEN, CDR2 SYDVKM. The CDR3 region is CASSLYDLAGGPRTGELFF.

V gene TRBV28 combines with J gene TRBJ2-1; TCRdb proposes TRBD1, but this gene call is untestable without DNA. Germline values: CDR1 MDHEN, CDR2 SYDVKM. CDR3 length: 15 amino acids. CDR3 region: CASSLRGFSYNEQFF. The full variable domain, completed using reference TRBV28 and TRBJ2-1, is DVKVTQSSRYLVKRTGEKVFLECVQDMDHENMFWYRQDPGLGLRLIYFSYDVKMKEKGDIPEGYSVSREKKERFSLILESASTNQTSMYLCASSLRGFSYNEQFFGPGTRLTVL.

The chain has TRBV13 and TRBJ2-3; TCRdb proposes TRBD1, but this gene call is untestable without DNA. This CDR3 has 17 residues. The V gene's germline CDR1 is PRHDT and CDR2 FYEKMQ (reference sequence). The CDR3 region is CASSIPQGAPVADTQYF.

The chain couples TRBV9 to TRBJ2-5; TCRdb indicates TRBD2, and absent DNA this call remains unverified. The CDR3 loop spans 16 amino acids. The germline V gene encodes CDR1 SGDLS and CDR2 YYNGEE. The CDR3 sequence: CASSVVGTSVIETQYF.

This chain links TRBV10-2 with TRBJ2-1; the D call of TRBD2 rests on TCRdb alone, since no DNA is present to check it. The germline V gene encodes CDR1 WSHSY and CDR2 SAAADI. The CDR3 is 16 amino acids. The CDR3 is CASTEDPISVYNEQFF.

The V and J genes are TRBV7-8 and TRBJ2-2; TCRdb picks TRBD1, but there is no DNA to check that call. The CDR3 runs to 17 residues. The germline V gene has CDR1 SGHVS and CDR2 FQNEAQ. CDR3 loop: CASSFGLGTGVTGELFF.

The V gene is TRBV19, the J gene TRBJ1-1; TCRdb picks TRBD1, but there is no DNA to check that call. The germline V gene has CDR1 LNHDA and CDR2 SQIVND (reference sequence). The CDR3 extends over 13 amino acids. The CDR3 loop is CASSYPGNTEAFF.

The chain joins TRBV20-1 to TRBJ2-7; TCRdb's assignment of TRBD1 cannot be checked, as there is no DNA. The germline CDR1 and CDR2 sequences are DFQATT and SNEGSKA (reference sequence). This CDR3 has 14 amino acids. The CDR3 region is CSAGETGQVYEQYF.

This chain links TRBV12-3 or TRBV12-4 with TRBJ2-4; TCRdb proposes TRBD1, but this gene call is untestable without DNA. The CDR3 covers 12 residues. The CDR3 protein is CASSPRGQLQYF.

The chain combines TRBV6-2 or TRBV6-3 with TRBJ1-1. This CDR3 contains 15 residues. CDR1 and CDR2 from the germline V gene are MNHEY and SVGEGT. The CDR3 sequence: CASSYSGYRNTEAFF.

This chain uses TRBV7-2 with TRBJ2-1; TCRdb reports TRBD2, a call that lacks DNA to check it against. CDR1 SGHTA and CDR2 FQGNSA come from the germline V gene. The CDR3 length is 12 residues. CDR3 sequence: CASSFSRDEQFF.